The text below deals with one T cell receptor beta chain. This CDR3 has 15 residues. Germline-derived CDR1 and CDR2 are ENHRY and SYGVKD. The V gene end was trimmed by 5 bases and the J gene end by 5 bases; junction bases not matched to a gene: 6. The data originate from a study of blood T cells in healthy people across ages. Through a sample-barcoded 5' primer and a J-beta primer mix, a second PCR was run for roughly 6 to 12 cycles. TCRdb analysed the 5' RACE reads with MiXCR anew, one entry per CDR3 protein. Here the sample spans roughly 680,000 distinct CDR3 sequences, roughly 49% being singletons.

Sequenced material: blood. The sequence derives from a woman in her fifties or sixties in good health. This chain links TRBV10-3 with TRBJ2-2, with TRBD2 matching over 9 bases. This CDR3 reads CAISSSGDKTGELFF. CDR3 bases: TGTGCCATCAGTTCTAGCGGGGATAAGACCGGGGAGCTGTTTTTT.